One and the same sample provided the 2 T cell receptor beta chains below, sequenced in a study of T cells in Graves' hyperthyroidism and ophthalmopathy. Researchers took RNA transcripts and amplified the TCR beta CDR3 regions from them. RT-PCR in the first round (using the HTBI primer set) targeted the TCR CDR3. TCRdb redid the calling of the multiplex PCR reads with MiXCR, one entry per CDR3 protein. Of hundreds of thousands of distinct CDR3 sequences in the sample, roughly 15% were seen once. The sequenced sample was blood. These receptors were taken from a woman in her fifties or sixties with Graves' ophthalmopathy.

This clonotype was recorded at least ten times. The chain combines TRBV24-1 with TRBJ2-5; D is perhaps TRBD1 (6 bases). The V gene's germline CDR1 is KGHDR and CDR2 SFDVKD. V lost 2 bases to trimming and J lost 5 bases, with 11 bases between them. There are 14 residues in the CDR3. The CDR3 loop is CATSDSQGSETQYF. In nucleotides, the CDR3 is TGTGCCACCAGTGATTCACAGGGATCGGAGACCCAGTACTTC.

This clonotype was picked up many times. The chain joins TRBV7-2 to TRBJ2-7; TRBD1 or TRBD2 may be the D gene (6 bases each). Germline assignment: CDR1 SGHTA and CDR2 FQGNSA. V lost 5 bases and J 7 bases, leaving 15 bases between the germline ends. This CDR3 has 13 amino acids. This CDR3 is CASSQRRGLEQYF. CDR3 nucleotides: TGTGCCAGCAGCCAGCGCCGGGGGCTGGAGCAGTACTTC.